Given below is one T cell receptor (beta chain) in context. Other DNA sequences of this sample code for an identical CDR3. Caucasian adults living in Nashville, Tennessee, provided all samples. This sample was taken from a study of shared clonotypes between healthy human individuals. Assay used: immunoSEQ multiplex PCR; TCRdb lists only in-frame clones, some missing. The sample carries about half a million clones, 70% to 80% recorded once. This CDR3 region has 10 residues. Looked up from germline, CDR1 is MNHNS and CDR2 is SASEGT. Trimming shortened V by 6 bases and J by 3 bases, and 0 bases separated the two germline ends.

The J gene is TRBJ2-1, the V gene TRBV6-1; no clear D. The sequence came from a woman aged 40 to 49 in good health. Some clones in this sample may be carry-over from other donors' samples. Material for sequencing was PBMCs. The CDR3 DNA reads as TGTGCCAGCAGCTACAATGAGCAGTTCTTC. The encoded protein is CASSYNEQFF.